The present T cell receptor beta chain was sequenced within a study of blood T cell repertoires in COVID-19 (dated by TCRdb to 2018 to 2020). Some background on the complete study: Samples covering the acute and convalescent phases of COVID-19 were provided by collaborators in the United States, Italy and Spain. Samples came from the ongoing ImmuneRACE study (first 160 participants) plus 1,254 subjects from 6 global collaborators. The sample metadata nearly always contained a de-identified subject ID, COVID-19 status, age in years and sex. The material from the prospective study consisted of cDNA or gDNA derived from T cells, B-cell-depleted T cells, or PBMCs. The dataset comprised deeply sampled blood TCRbeta repertoires from subjects exposed to, actively infected with, or recovered from COVID-19. Where HLA class I and class II types were available, the types were taken from metadata supplied by the sample provider, not from assay-based typing. A freely available public database, intended as a resource for researchers studying the immune response to SARS-CoV-2, is where the repertoires were released.

For this chain, trimming is 3 bases at the V end and 3 bases at the J end, and the number of junction bases without a gene match is 6. Spanning cysteine to phenylalanine, the CDR3 consists of 14 amino acids. The DNA shown is the 42-base CDR3, in frame from base 1. As encoded in the germline V gene (reference sequence), CDR1 is GTSNPN while CDR2 is SVGIG. Here is what the overall study found, with its caveats: How much clinical and demographic metadata was included differed by source and by participant, and the metadata was provided uncurated.

A remark on this clone: This receptor's antigen is unknown. Base qualities are not provided; no much larger clone lies one nucleotide away.

The immunoSEQ Assay, a bias-controlled multiplex PCR, was used to amplify TCRbeta CDR3 regions from genomic DNA. The study's processing was this. Nucleated cell counts per sample were estimated from amplification of reference gene primers within the assay. To quantify the absolute abundance of each unique TCRbeta CDR3 rearrangement, sequence reads were collapsed and filtered. For each sample, productive Simpson clonality was calculated as the square root of Simpson's diversity index over productive rearrangements. Not all clones reach the TCRdb copy of this immuneACCESS table, which keeps in-frame sequences only. Checked studies attribute under half of the gap to unresolved V genes and leave the rest unexplained. V, J and clone size reflect that table, while D and trimming were determined from the DNA. The sample table shows 150,000 to 250,000 clones, and just under 85% are seen once. Jointly, the top ten make up 6.9% of the sample.

Collaborating institutions collected whole blood in K2EDTA tubes following their own protocols. For TCRbeta analysis, collaborators shipped samples as frozen whole blood, isolated PBMCs, or DNA extracted from either of those sample types. The sequence derives from a human donor with acute or convalescent COVID-19. The donor label of this sample is uncertain. The sequenced material came from peripheral blood. This chain is built from TRBV30 and TRBJ1-2; 8 middle bases align to TRBD1. The bases are TGTGCCTGGAGAAAGACAGGGGTCTACTATGGCTACACCTTC. This sequence encodes CAWRKTGVYYGYTF. With all but the CDR3 taken from the reference TRBV30 and TRBJ1-2 genes, the full variable domain is: SQTIHQWPATLVQPVGSPLSLECTVEGTSNPNLYWYRQAAGRGLQLLFYSVGIGQISSEVPQNLSASRPQDRQFILSSKKLLLSDSGFYLCAWRKTGVYYGYTFGSGTRLTVV.